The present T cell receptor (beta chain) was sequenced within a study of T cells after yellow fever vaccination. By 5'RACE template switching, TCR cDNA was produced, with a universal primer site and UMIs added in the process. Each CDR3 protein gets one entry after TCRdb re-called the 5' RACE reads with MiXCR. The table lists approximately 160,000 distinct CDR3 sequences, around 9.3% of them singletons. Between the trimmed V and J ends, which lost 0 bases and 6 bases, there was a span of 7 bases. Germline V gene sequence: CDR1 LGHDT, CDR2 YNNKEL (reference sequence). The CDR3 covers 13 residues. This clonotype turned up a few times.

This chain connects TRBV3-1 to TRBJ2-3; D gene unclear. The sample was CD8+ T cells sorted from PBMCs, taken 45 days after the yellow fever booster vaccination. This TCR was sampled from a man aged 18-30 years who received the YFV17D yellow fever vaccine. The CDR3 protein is CASSQEGWDTQYF. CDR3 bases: TGTGCCAGCAGCCAAGAGGGATGGGATACGCAGTATTTT.